The 26 T cell receptor beta chains reported below all come from one sample, sequenced in a study of T-cell reconstitution after alpha-beta-depleted transplantation in children (dated by TCRdb to 2016 to 2017). The sample's treatment or condition label is to be understood as: allogeneic hematopoietic cell transplantation with graft depleted of TCRalphabeta T cells and CD19 B cells. Their recognized antigens are unknown. The library came from PCR. Sequencing was performed on an Illumina HiSeq 2500. TCR libraries were prepared with molecular barcoding, using unique molecular identifiers to normalize TCRbeta repertoire quantification. TCRdb applied fastp at Q25 and MiXCR to the public reads, then kept only in-frame beta chains. Every distinct CDR3 protein forms one entry, paired with its most common genes and DNA. The sample includes fewer than 350,000 distinct CDR3 sequences, with 7.5% to 9% observed a single time. Around 9.8% of the sample is taken by the ten largest.

What the research found in general, with its limitations: Over the following months the frequencies of hyperexpanded clones went down, and after one year T-cell counts and TCRbeta diversity were mostly credited to newly produced T cells.

Sequencing was performed on peripheral blood, taken 360 days after TCRalphabeta/CD19-depleted stem cell transplant. These receptors all stem from a female patient between 2 and 15 years old who had a stem cell transplant for Fanconi anemia, so the T cells may come from the graft donor.

The rearrangement links TRBV7-3 to TRBJ1-1; D remains unclear. Germline assignment: CDR1 SGHTA and CDR2 FQGTGA. V gave up 5 bases and J gave up 6 bases, with 10 bases separating them. The CDR3 contains 12 residues. The CDR3 region has the DNA TGTGCCAGCAGCCAGTGGGGATCTGAAGCTTTCTTT. The encoded protein is CASSQWGSEAFF.

With regard to this clonotype: Just one base apart from a much larger clone, this may be a read error. The chain combines TRBV29-1 with TRBJ2-7; the match to TRBD1 covers 10 bases. The CDR3 length is 14 residues. J was trimmed by 4 bases and V by 7 bases; bases with no gene match: 10. Germline V gene sequence: CDR1 SQVTM, CDR2 ANQGSEA. The chain's CDR3 is CSGLGQGEGYEQYF. The DNA for the CDR3 is TGCAGCGGACTAGGACAGGGGGAAGGTTACGAGCAGTACTTC.

This clonotype has a count of ten or more. This sequence joins TRBV11-2 and TRBJ2-2; either TRBD1 or TRBD2 may fit D (6 bases each). The V gene's germline CDR1 is SGHAT and CDR2 FQNNGV. CDR3 size: 16 residues. Deletions cut 6 bases from V and 4 bases from J, with 18 bases between. The CDR3 is CASSFGGPRGTGELFF. Here the CDR3 DNA reads TGTGCCAGCAGTTTTGGGGGGCCCCGGGGCACCGGGGAGCTGTTTTTT.

The V gene is TRBV12-3 or TRBV12-4, the J gene TRBJ2-7; 7 positions agree with TRBD2. This CDR3 is 14 amino acids long. J was trimmed by 3 bases and V by 2 bases; bases with no gene match: 4. The CDR3 reads CASSLKGDYYEQYF. The DNA of the CDR3 is TGTGCCAGCAGTTTAAAAGGGGACTACTACGAGCAGTACTTC.

The chain couples TRBV5-1 to TRBJ1-4; 10 bases agree with TRBD1. Trimming removed 2 bases from V and 8 bases from J; junction bases left unmatched: 3. This CDR3 comprises 14 residues. Per germline, CDR1 SGHRS and CDR2 YFSETQ. Here the CDR3 DNA reads TGCGCCAGCAGCTTCGGGACAGGGGAGGAAAAACTGTTTTTT. Its translation: CASSFGTGEEKLFF.

This clonotype has a count of ten or more. The J gene is TRBJ1-2, the V gene TRBV11-2, with unresolved D. The CDR3 is made up of 14 amino acids. V was shortened by 1 base and J by 2 bases, with 8 bases between the two germline ends. Per the germline V gene, CDR1 is SGHAT and CDR2 is FQNNGV. CDR3 amino acids: CASSLVAKNYGYTF. As DNA, the CDR3 is TGTGCCAGCAGCTTAGTTGCCAAGAACTATGGCTACACCTTC. The full variable domain, with the rest looked up from reference TRBV11-2 and TRBJ1-2, is EAGVAQSPRYKIIEKRQSVAFWCNPISGHATLYWYQQILGQGPKLLIQFQNNGVVDDSQLPKDRFSAERLKGVDSTLKIQPAKLEDSAVYLCASSLVAKNYGYTFGSGTRLTVV.

The rearrangement uses TRBV6-2 or TRBV6-3 and TRBJ2-2, with D unclear. This CDR3 spans 16 amino acids. V was cut by 2 bases and J by 5 bases, with 15 bases left in between. Germline V gene sequence: CDR1 MNHEY, CDR2 SVGEGT. The CDR3 is CASSYRRDWQTGELFF. The CDR3 DNA reads as TGTGCCAGCAGTTACAGAAGGGATTGGCAAACCGGGGAGCTGTTTTTT.

This clonotype was observed a handful of times. V gene TRBV5-8 combines with J gene TRBJ1-2; D is perhaps TRBD1 (6 bases). Germline V gene lookup returns CDR1 SGHTS and CDR2 YDEGEE. The V gene lost 2 bases and the J gene lost 1 base, with 9 bases spanning the gap. The CDR3 is made up of 14 amino acids. The CDR3: CASSFDRINYGYTF. Written as DNA, the CDR3 is TGTGCCAGCAGCTTCGACAGGATTAACTATGGCTACACCTTC.

This clonotype was counted at least ten times. The gene calls are TRBV7-9 and TRBJ2-7; 7 nucleotides agree with TRBD1. The CDR3 is 14 residues long. V gave up 5 bases and J gave up 3 bases; unmatched junction bases: 7. Per germline, CDR1 SEHNR and CDR2 FQNEAQ (reference sequence). The CDR3 DNA reads as TGTGCCAGCAGCCAAAAAGACAGGGTCTACGAGCAGTACTTC. Protein: CASSQKDRVYEQYF.

This clonotype was counted between two and nine times. The genes are TRBV19 and TRBJ2-4; D is undetermined. V was pared by 1 base and J by 4 bases, with 8 bases between. The germline V gene encodes CDR1 LNHDA and CDR2 SQIVND (reference sequence). CDR3 length: 14 amino acids. The DNA of the CDR3 is TGTGCCAGTAGTATAGTGCGGCAGAAAAACATTCAGTACTTC. Residues: CASSIVRQKNIQYF.

The table lists this clonotype with many counts. V usage is TRBV5-1 and J usage is TRBJ2-4, with TRBD2 matching over 7 bases. The V and J ends lost 1 base and 8 bases, in that order; junction bases with no gene match: 9. Germline-derived CDR1 and CDR2 are SGHRS and YFSETQ. This CDR3 comprises 15 residues. CDR3 amino acids: CASSLRPSAGDIQYF. CDR3 sequence (DNA): TGCGCCAGCAGCTTGCGTCCTAGCGCGGGGGACATTCAGTACTTC.

This clonotype has a count of ten or more. The CDR3 region has the DNA TGTGCCAGCAGCGTAGGGGAGGGAGAGACCCAGTACTTC. This codes for CASSVGEGETQYF. The rearrangement links TRBV9 to TRBJ2-5; 7 bases map to TRBD2. The CDR3 is made up of 13 amino acids. The germline V gene encodes CDR1 SGDLS and CDR2 YYNGEE. V trimming: 0 bases; J trimming: 4 bases; junction bases outside the gene matches: 0.

A note on this clonotype: One end of the junction fails to match germline, which may point to a read error. The chain recombines TRBV12-3 or TRBV12-4 with TRBJ1-3; perhaps TRBD1 as D (6 bases). The CDR3 runs to 18 residues. The CDR3, as DNA: TGTGCCATCAGTTCCATGATGCTGACAGGCCGCTCTGGAAACACCATATATTTT. Amino acids: CAISSMMLTGRSGNTIYF.

With regard to this clonotype: Sequence at one end of the junction differs from germline and may be a read error. V gene TRBV6-1 combines with J gene TRBJ2-4; 7 bases are a match to TRBD1. CDR1 and CDR2 from the germline V gene are MNHNS and SASEGT. The CDR3 extends over 19 amino acids. The CDR3, as DNA: TGTTCCAGCAGTGAACCGATGGGGGATTCCGACAGGGTCAAAAACATTCAGTACTTC. As protein: CSSSEPMGDSDRVKNIQYF.

This clonotype was recorded many times. This chain connects TRBV20-1 to TRBJ2-3; no reliable D call. This CDR3 comprises 15 residues. Germline-derived CDR1 and CDR2 are DFQATT and SNEGSKA (reference sequence). Trimming removed 3 bases at V and 2 bases at J, with 15 bases between. The CDR3 DNA is TGCAGTGCTAGCGGCGGCGGCTCTAACACAGATACGCAGTATTTT. Amino acid sequence: CSASGGGSNTDTQYF.

This clonotype was picked up a small number of times. CDR3: CASSPRLAGGLDEQFF. For the CDR3, the DNA is TGTGCCAGCTCACCCAGACTAGCGGGGGGGCTCGATGAGCAGTTCTTC. The chain combines TRBV18 with TRBJ2-1, with 14 bases fitting TRBD2. CDR3 length: 16 residues. After removal of 3 bases from V and 8 bases from J, the junction contained 6 bases not matched to a gene. The germline gives CDR1 KGHSH, CDR2 LQKENI. Drawing the rest from reference TRBV18 and TRBJ2-1, the complete variable domain is NAGVMQNPRHLVRRRGQEARLRCSPMKGHSHVYWYRQLPEEGLKFMVYLQKENIIDESGMPKERFSAEFPKEGPSILRIQQVVRGDSAAYFCASSPRLAGGLDEQFFGPGTRLTVL.

This clonotype has a count of ten or more. The gene calls are TRBV5-1 and TRBJ2-3, with D possibly being TRBD1 or TRBD2 (6 bases each). The CDR3 is 15 amino acids. Germline CDR1 and CDR2: SGHRS and YFSETQ. Trimming left V 4 bases short and J 2 bases short, with 14 bases between. CDR3 protein: CASSLLRGATDTQYF. The CDR3 coding sequence is TGCGCCAGCAGCCTACTTAGGGGGGCCACAGATACGCAGTATTTT.

In its sample, this clonotype was seen a few times. The V call is TRBV6-2 or TRBV6-3, the J call TRBJ2-1, with D uncertain. Trimming stripped 2 bases from V and 10 bases from J, with 12 bases between. The CDR3 is 13 amino acids. CDR1 and CDR2 from the germline V gene are MNHEY and SVGEGT. The CDR3 spells CASSYEPDFEQFF. DNA for the CDR3: TGTGCCAGCAGTTACGAGCCGGATTTCGAGCAGTTCTTC.

This chain uses TRBV7-8 with TRBJ2-4, with D maybe TRBD2 (6 bases). Trimming cost V 0 bases and J 1 base, with 16 bases left between them. Germline V gene sequence: CDR1 SGHVS, CDR2 FQNEAQ. The CDR3 loop spans 18 amino acids. Here the CDR3 reads CASSLASASAGAKNIQYF. Here the CDR3 DNA reads TGTGCCAGCAGCTTAGCGTCGGCCTCTGCGGGGGCCAAAAACATTCAGTACTTC.

The chain employs TRBV6-5 and TRBJ1-4; 7 nucleotides match TRBD1. V gave up 4 bases and J gave up 0 bases; unmatched junction bases: 2. The CDR3 has 15 residues. Germline V gene sequence: CDR1 MNHEY, CDR2 SVGAGI. Written as DNA, the CDR3 is TGTGCCAGCAGTTCGCAGGGGGCAACTAATGAAAAACTGTTTTTT. Protein: CASSSQGATNEKLFF.

The chain uses TRBV3-1 and TRBJ1-5; TRBD1 agrees at 10 bases. The J segment lost 5 bases and the V segment lost 1 base, leaving 2 bases of the junction unmatched. In germline, CDR1 is LGHDT, CDR2 YNNKEL (reference sequence). The CDR3 is 15 residues long. The CDR3 nucleotides are TGTGCCAGCAGCCAAGCGGGACAGGGGCATCAGCCCCAGCATTTT. It is translated as CASSQAGQGHQPQHF.

This clonotype was picked up many times. This chain uses TRBV11-2 with TRBJ2-3; D gene uncertain. The CDR3 covers 13 residues. Germline CDR1 reads SGHAT; CDR2 reads FQNNGV. Trimming cost V 3 bases and J 2 bases, with 6 bases left between them. The CDR3 DNA reads TGTGCCAGCAGCTTTCTGGTCACAGATACGCAGTATTTT. This encodes CASSFLVTDTQYF. Looking up the rest from reference TRBV11-2 and TRBJ2-3 gives the full variable domain: EAGVAQSPRYKIIEKRQSVAFWCNPISGHATLYWYQQILGQGPKLLIQFQNNGVVDDSQLPKDRFSAERLKGVDSTLKIQPAKLEDSAVYLCASSFLVTDTQYFGPGTRLTVL.

In this sample, this clonotype turned up many times. The chain's CDR3 is CASSLMGGSNTGELFF. In DNA, the CDR3 is TGCGCCAGCAGTTTGATGGGAGGGTCGAACACCGGGGAGCTGTTTTTT. The chain couples TRBV5-1 to TRBJ2-2; TRBD2 aligns across 7 bases. This CDR3 is 16 amino acids long. J was trimmed by 0 bases and V by 5 bases; bases with no gene match: 7. Germline V lookup: CDR1 SGHRS, CDR2 YFSETQ.

The V call is TRBV7-7, the J call TRBJ1-6, with TRBD1 as a possible D gene (6 bases). The CDR3 sequence is 15 residues long. The V gene's germline CDR1 is SSHAT and CDR2 FNYEAQ (reference sequence). V gave up 1 base and J gave up 7 bases, with 11 bases separating them. The CDR3 DNA reads TGTGCCAGCAGCTTAGAGGGGACAATGAATTCACCCCTCCACTTT. It is translated as CASSLEGTMNSPLHF.

This clonotype was counted at least ten times. The chain joins TRBV12-3 or TRBV12-4 to TRBJ1-5; 7 bases are shared with TRBD1. CDR3 size: 15 residues. V shed 2 bases, J shed 4 bases, and the junction held 5 bases outside the gene matches. CDR3 amino acids: CASSLPPGGNQPQHF. CDR3 nucleotide sequence: TGTGCCAGCAGTTTACCCCCAGGGGGTAATCAGCCCCAGCATTTT.

This clonotype was seen many times. The chain uses TRBV4-3 and TRBJ2-7, with TRBD2 identical over 10 bases. CDR1 LGHNA and CDR2 YSLEER come from the germline V gene. The CDR3 contains 15 residues. The ends lost 3 bases at V and 2 bases at J; junction bases unmatched: 4. CDR3 residues: CASSHGSGGAYEQYF. As DNA, the CDR3 is TGCGCCAGCAGCCATGGGAGCGGGGGGGCCTACGAGCAGTACTTC.